This T cell receptor (beta chain) came from a study of blood T cell repertoires in COVID-19 (dated by TCRdb to about 2020). For the wider study: The collaborator samples originated in the United States, Italy and Spain and spanned the acute and convalescent phases of COVID-19. The prospective study material was composed of cDNA or gDNA derived from T cells, B-cell-depleted T cells, or PBMCs. Deeply sampled blood TCRbeta repertoires from subjects exposed to, actively infected with, or recovered from COVID-19 were included in the dataset. A freely available public database, intended as a resource for researchers studying the immune response to SARS-CoV-2, is where the repertoires were released. Samples were obtained from the ongoing ImmuneRACE study (first 160 participants) and from some 1,300 subjects provided by 6 global collaborators. A de-identified subject ID, COVID-19 status, age in years and sex were almost always included in the sample metadata. Where available, HLA class I and class II types were taken from metadata supplied by the sample provider and were not determined by assay-based typing. General study outcomes and caveats: How much clinical and demographic metadata was included differed by source and by participant, and the metadata was provided uncurated.

At one collaborating source in Seattle, patients were enrolled during active infection and were followed longitudinally through the course of disease. The collaborating institutions used their own protocols to collect whole blood in K2EDTA tubes. Collaborator samples were shipped for TCRbeta analysis as frozen whole blood, isolated PBMCs, or DNA extracted from either sample type. Details on this clone: Its recognized antigen is unknown. No quality values exist for individual bases; no much larger clone is one base distant.

TCRbeta CDR3 regions were amplified from genomic DNA by means of the immunoSEQ Assay, a bias-controlled multiplex PCR. The authors processed their data as follows. Within the assay, amplification of reference gene primers was used to estimate how many nucleated cells each sample contained. To quantify the absolute abundance of each unique TCRbeta CDR3 rearrangement, sequence reads were collapsed and filtered. For each sample, productive Simpson clonality was calculated by taking the square root of Simpson's diversity index across productive rearrangements. In TCRdb, the immuneACCESS table is reduced to in-frame sequences with V and J assigned. These tables do not hold every clone; where another copy was compared, an unresolved V gene accounts for under half, and the others remain unexplained. From that table come the V and J calls and clone size; the DNA was used to work out D and trimming. The sample data list around 100,000 clones, and about 90% of these were observed just once. Clones ranked in the top ten supply around 5.3% of the sample.

Sequences SGHTA (CDR1) and FQGTGA (CDR2) are obtained from the germline V gene. The germline ends are 19 bases apart after V is trimmed by 2 bases and J by 0 bases. The CDR3 sequence holds 18 residues, the cysteine and phenylalanine included. Of the read, only the CDR3 DNA is kept; its 54 bases are in frame from base 1. The chain employs TRBV7-3 and TRBJ1-1, with the D segment identity uncertain. The clonotype originates from a woman aged 50 to 60 with COVID-19, enrolled during active disease. The sequencing sample was made of peripheral blood. The CDR3 sequence is CASSLGQASPIMNTEAFF. The nucleotide sequence reads TGTGCCAGCAGCTTAGGGCAGGCCAGCCCAATTATGAACACTGAAGCTTTCTTT.